The 25 T cell receptor beta chains given below trace back to one sample, sequenced in a study of cytomegalovirus exposure and HLA in healthy donors. The PCR employed 60 Vbeta primers together with 13 Jbeta primers. Clones were sequenced by immunoSEQ multiplex PCR, and TCRdb holds only the in-frame ones, with some missing. The sample lists about 140,000 clones, roughly 80% occurring once. Input material: PBMCs. All receptors come from a man aged 40-49 years in good health and CMV-seropositive.

On this clone itself: The same CDR3 also results from other DNA sequences found in this sample. The rearrangement joins TRBV9 to TRBJ1-1; D remains ambiguous. The germline gives CDR1 SGDLS, CDR2 YYNGEE. Deletions cut 0 bases from V and 4 bases from J, with 10 bases between. The CDR3 sequence is 14 residues long. The CDR3 region is CASSVARGGTEAFF. CDR3 in DNA: TGTGCCAGCAGCGTAGCTAGAGGTGGCACTGAAGCTTTCTTT.

The chain combines TRBV18 with TRBJ2-1; D perhaps matches TRBD1 (5 bases). Germline values: CDR1 KGHSH, CDR2 LQKENI. The V gene lost 6 bases and the J gene lost 10 bases, with 22 bases spanning the gap. The CDR3 is 15 amino acids. The CDR3 sequence: CASSRDRASSWEQFF. In DNA, the CDR3 is TGTGCCAGCTCTCGCGACAGAGCCTCTTCGTGGGAGCAGTTCTTC.

The CDR3 sequence is CASSATGDTQPQHF. The CDR3, as DNA: TGCGCCAGCAGCGCAACAGGGGATACTCAGCCCCAGCATTTT. The rearrangement uses TRBV5-1 and TRBJ1-5; the match to TRBD1 covers 7 bases. The CDR3 loop spans 14 amino acids. V gave up 4 bases and J gave up 6 bases; unmatched junction bases: 7. Germline V lookup: CDR1 SGHRS, CDR2 YFSETQ.

CDR3 nucleotide sequence: TGTGCCAGCAGTGGACAGGGCGAGGGTAATTCACCCCTCCACTTT. Its translation: CASSGQGEGNSPLHF. This sequence joins TRBV2 and TRBJ1-6, with 7 bases aligning to TRBD1. Germline loops: CDR1 SNHLY, CDR2 FYNNEI. V lost 4 bases and J lost 6; bases outside the gene matches: 6. The CDR3 contains 15 residues.

The chain joins TRBV6-1 to TRBJ1-3, with a possible D match to TRBD1 (6 bases). CDR1 is MNHNS and CDR2 is SASEGT in the germline V gene. CDR3 length equals 16 residues. V was trimmed by 2 bases and J by 0 bases, leaving 11 bases between them. The CDR3 DNA follows: TGTGCCAGCAGTGAATTTGGACAGCGCTCTGGAAACACCATATATTTT. It yields the protein CASSEFGQRSGNTIYF.

This clone showed up just a few times. The chain has TRBV4-3 and TRBJ2-1, with D uncertain. V shed 0 bases and J shed 0 bases, with 9 bases lying between them. Germline V lookup: CDR1 LGHNA, CDR2 YSLEER. This CDR3 has 16 residues. CDR3 amino acids: CASSQENDNSYNEQFF. The CDR3 DNA reads TGCGCCAGCAGCCAAGAGAACGACAACTCCTACAATGAGCAGTTCTTC.

CDR3 residues: CASSYRGTGELFF. CDR3 sequence (DNA): TGTGCCAGCAGTTACAGGGGGACCGGGGAGCTGTTTTTT. The V call is TRBV28, the J call TRBJ2-2; TRBD1 agrees at 8 bases. The germline CDR1 and CDR2 sequences are MDHEN and SYDVKM. The CDR3 covers 13 residues. J lost 5 bases, V lost 4 bases, and 0 bases had no gene match.

The chain recombines TRBV25-1 with TRBJ1-3; D gene ambiguous. The CDR3 runs to 16 residues. The germline V gene encodes CDR1 MGHDK and CDR2 SYGVNS. The V end lost 5 bases, the J end lost 0 bases, and 14 bases lay between the germline ends. CDR3 in amino acids: CASSPMGSSSGNTIYF. For the CDR3, the DNA is TGTGCCAGCAGTCCGATGGGCTCGAGCTCTGGAAACACCATATATTTT. Complete variable domain (other parts from reference TRBV25-1 and TRBJ1-3): EADIYQTPRYLVIGTGKKITLECSQTMGHDKMYWYQQDPGMELHLIHYSYGVNSTEKGDLSSESTVSRIRTEHFPLTLESARPSHTSQYLCASSPMGSSSGNTIYFGEGSWLTVV.

This clone was recorded once. V and J are TRBV27 and TRBJ2-3; TRBD2 agrees at 7 bases. Trimming took 1 base from V and 4 from J; bases not matched to a gene: 11. The CDR3 sequence is 17 residues long. Looked up from germline, CDR1 is MNHEY and CDR2 is SMNVEV (reference sequence). In nucleotides, the CDR3 is TGTGCCAGCAGTTTATTGTGGTCGGGGGGACTTCCAGATACGCAGTATTTT. Amino acids: CASSLLWSGGLPDTQYF.

This chain joins TRBV7-9 and TRBJ2-7, with 10 bases aligning to TRBD1. The CDR3 runs 14 residues. Trimming removed 5 bases from V and 5 bases from J; junction bases left unmatched: 6. Per the germline V gene, CDR1 is SEHNR and CDR2 is FQNEAQ (reference sequence). The CDR3 bases are TGTGCCAGCAGCCCGGGACAGGGGTGGGACGAGCAGTACTTC. Translation gives CASSPGQGWDEQYF. The full variable domain, in which reference TRBV7-9 and TRBJ2-7 provide the parts outside the CDR3, is DTGVSQNPRHKITKRGQNVTFRCDPISEHNRLYWYRQTLGQGPEFLTYFQNEAQLEKSRLLSDRFSAERPKGSFSTLEIQRTEQGDSAMYLCASSPGQGWDEQYFGPGTRLTVT.

This clone was counted a single time. This chain uses TRBV7-9 with TRBJ1-4, with D possibly being TRBD1 (5 bases). V shed 4 bases and J shed 3 bases, with 9 bases lying between them. The CDR3 length is 14 residues. Germline CDR1 is SEHNR and CDR2 is FQNEAQ (reference sequence). CDR3 DNA sequence: TGTGCCAGCAGCTACTTGACAGCTAATGAAAAACTGTTTTTT. This translates into CASSYLTANEKLFF.

The V and J genes are TRBV4-2 and TRBJ2-7, with D hard to call. In germline, CDR1 is LGHNA, CDR2 YNFKEQ. This CDR3 has 14 amino acids. V lost 0 bases, J lost 4 bases, and 10 bases lay in between. CDR3 protein: CASSQENFGYEQYF. As DNA, the CDR3 is TGTGCCAGCAGCCAAGAAAACTTCGGGTACGAGCAGTACTTC.

This clone was recorded once. The J gene is TRBJ2-7, the V gene TRBV18, with D maybe TRBD2 (5 bases). Germline CDR1 and CDR2: KGHSH and LQKENI. The V gene lost 6 bases and the J gene lost 2 bases, with 11 bases spanning the gap. The CDR3 is made up of 13 amino acids. CDR3 loop: CASSQAGTYEQYF. The CDR3 DNA reads TGTGCCAGCTCCCAGGCCGGGACCTACGAGCAGTACTTC.

The chain is built from TRBV9 and TRBJ2-5, with D perhaps matching TRBD2 (6 bases). V shed 1 base and J shed 3 bases, with 13 bases lying between them. CDR1 is SGDLS, CDR2 YYNGEE, per germline. The length of the CDR3 is 15 residues. CDR3 region: CASSVRGTGEETQYF. As DNA, the CDR3 is TGTGCCAGCAGCGTAAGAGGGACGGGGGAAGAGACCCAGTACTTC. Complete variable domain (other parts from reference TRBV9 and TRBJ2-5): DSGVTQTPKHLITATGQRVTLRCSPRSGDLSVYWYQQSLDQGLQFLIQYYNGEERAKGNILERFSAQQFPDLHSELNLSSLELGDSALYFCASSVRGTGEETQYFGPGTRLLVL.

The chain links TRBV19 to TRBJ2-2; a weak D match, TRBD2 (5 bases). CDR3 length: 13 residues. V lost 7 bases, J lost 6 bases, and 12 bases lay in between. Germline-derived CDR1 and CDR2 are LNHDA and SQIVND (reference sequence). In DNA, the CDR3 is TGTGCCAGTATCCTGACCGGGGCCGGGGAGCTGTTTTTT. Translation gives CASILTGAGELFF. Filled out from reference TRBV19 and TRBJ2-2, the complete variable domain reads DGGITQSPKYLFRKEGQNVTLSCEQNLNHDAMYWYRQDPGQGLRLIYYSQIVNDFQKGDIAEGYSVSREKKESFPLTVTSAQKNPTAFYLCASILTGAGELFFGEGSRLTVL.

A single count supports this clone. The genes are TRBV25-1 and TRBJ2-1, with 7 bases identical to TRBD2. The V segment lost 5 bases and the J segment 7 bases; nucleotides outside the gene matches: 2. The CDR3 has 12 residues. Germline V lookup: CDR1 MGHDK, CDR2 SYGVNS. The CDR3 bases are TGTGCCAGCAGTCAGGGAGGGAATGAGCAGTTCTTC. This gives the protein CASSQGGNEQFF. Together with reference TRBV25-1 and TRBJ2-1, the CDR3 gives the full variable domain: EADIYQTPRYLVIGTGKKITLECSQTMGHDKMYWYQQDPGMELHLIHYSYGVNSTEKGDLSSESTVSRIRTEHFPLTLESARPSHTSQYLCASSQGGNEQFFGPGTRLTVL.

The chain is built from TRBV11-2 and TRBJ2-7, with D possibly being TRBD2 (5 bases). The V gene's germline CDR1 is SGHAT and CDR2 FQNNGV. The CDR3 runs to 16 residues. The V gene lost 0 bases and the J gene lost 2 bases, with 14 bases spanning the gap. The CDR3 loop is CASSLDLRVLPYEQYF. The CDR3 nucleotides are TGTGCCAGCAGCTTAGATCTGCGGGTGTTACCCTACGAGCAGTACTTC.

V is TRBV5-1 and J is TRBJ2-5; D is ambiguous. Trimming stripped 4 bases from V and 3 bases from J, with 4 bases between. From germline, CDR1 is SGHRS and CDR2 YFSETQ. This CDR3 spans 11 amino acids. The CDR3 sequence is CASSLEETQYF. CDR3 bases: TGCGCCAGCAGCCTAGAAGAGACCCAGTACTTC. The variable domain in full, completed from reference TRBV5-1 and TRBJ2-5, reads KAGVTQTPRYLIKTRGQQVTLSCSPISGHRSVSWYQQTPGQGLQFLFEYFSETQRNKGNFPGRFSGRQFSNSRSEMNVSTLELGDSALYLCASSLEETQYFGPGTRLLVL.

The chain couples TRBV10-3 to TRBJ2-1; no reliable D call. The ends were cut back, 2 bases at V and 2 bases at J, with 7 bases in the middle. The V gene's germline CDR1 is ENHRY and CDR2 SYGVKD. This CDR3 spans 14 amino acids. In DNA form, the CDR3 reads TGTGCCATCAGTGAGGCAGGAACCTACAATGAGCAGTTCTTC. Amino acid sequence: CAISEAGTYNEQFF.

This chain joins TRBV10-3 and TRBJ1-6; weak D call: TRBD1 (5 bases). The CDR3 extends over 14 amino acids. In germline, CDR1 is ENHRY, CDR2 SYGVKD. V shed 5 bases and J shed 6 bases, with 11 bases lying between them. CDR3 in amino acids: CAISFTGPNSPLHF. The CDR3 bases are TGTGCCATCAGTTTTACAGGACCTAATTCACCCCTCCACTTT.

The chain couples TRBV18 to TRBJ2-1; D remains unclear. V was cut by 5 bases and J by 7 bases, with 18 bases left in between. CDR1 KGHSH and CDR2 LQKENI come from the germline V gene. The CDR3 contains 15 residues. The CDR3 protein is CASSVLAGPGNEQFF. The CDR3 DNA reads as TGTGCCAGCTCAGTATTGGCAGGCCCTGGGAATGAGCAGTTCTTC.

V is TRBV5-1 and J is TRBJ1-3; TRBD1 is a possible D gene (5 bases). Trimming removed 6 bases at V and 4 bases at J, with 20 bases between. This CDR3 is 16 amino acids long. Germline values: CDR1 SGHRS, CDR2 YFSETQ. CDR3 coding DNA: TGCGCCAGCACGCCGACATATCAGGGATCGGGAAACACCATATATTTT. It codes for CASTPTYQGSGNTIYF.

J is TRBJ1-5 and V is TRBV2; TRBD1 aligns across 8 bases. Germline CDR1 SNHLY, CDR2 FYNNEI. With V trimmed by 7 bases and J by 4 bases, 12 bases remained unmatched. The CDR3 totals 16 residues. In DNA form, the CDR3 reads TGTGCCAGCAACGATCCCAGGGGGCCGGGGAATCAGCCCCAGCATTTT. The encoded protein is CASNDPRGPGNQPQHF.

V gene TRBV6-5 combines with J gene TRBJ1-2, with D hard to call. Trimming left V 4 bases short and J 8 bases short, with 8 bases between. Germline V gene data show CDR1 as MNHEY and CDR2 as SVGAGI. This CDR3 has 11 amino acids. CDR3 DNA: TGTGCCAGCAGTTCCCACATCGGCTACACCTTC. This translates into CASSSHIGYTF.

The V call is TRBV30, the J call TRBJ1-2, with D hard to call. Germline CDR1 reads GTSNPN; CDR2 reads SVGIG (reference sequence). V shed 7 bases and J shed 6 bases, with 15 bases lying between them. This CDR3 has 12 amino acids. The CDR3: CAFPTGVHGYTF. In DNA, the CDR3 is TGTGCCTTCCCGACCGGGGTCCATGGCTACACCTTC.